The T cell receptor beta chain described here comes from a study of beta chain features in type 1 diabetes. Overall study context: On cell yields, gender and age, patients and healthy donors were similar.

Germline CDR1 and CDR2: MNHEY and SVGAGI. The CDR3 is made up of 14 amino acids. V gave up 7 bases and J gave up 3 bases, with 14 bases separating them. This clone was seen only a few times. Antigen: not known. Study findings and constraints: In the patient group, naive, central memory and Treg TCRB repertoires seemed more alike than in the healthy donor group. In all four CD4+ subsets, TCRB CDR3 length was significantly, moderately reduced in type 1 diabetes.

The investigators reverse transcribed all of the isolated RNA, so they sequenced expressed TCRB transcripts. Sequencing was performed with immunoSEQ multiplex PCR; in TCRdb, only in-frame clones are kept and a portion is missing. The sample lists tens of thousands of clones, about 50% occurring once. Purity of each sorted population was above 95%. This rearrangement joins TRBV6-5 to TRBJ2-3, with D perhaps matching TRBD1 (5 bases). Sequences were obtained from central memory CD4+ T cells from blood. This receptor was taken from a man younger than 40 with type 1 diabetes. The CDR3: CASKGIGETDTQYF. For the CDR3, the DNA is TGTGCCAGCAAGGGGATAGGGGAAACAGATACGCAGTATTTT.